This T cell receptor beta chain was sequenced in a study of radiation and T cells in renal cell carcinoma. This clone turned up a few times. This table comes from immunoSEQ multiplex PCR, and its TCRdb copy is limited to in-frame clones, with some not included. The table has about 43,000 clones, 82% seen once. V dropped 3 bases and J dropped 4; count of bases not matched to a gene: 2. The V gene's germline CDR1 is LNHDA and CDR2 SQIVND (reference sequence). This CDR3 has 13 residues. The time point here: blood 4 weeks post-SBRT, at nephrectomy. Treatment here: 15 Gy SBRT to primary tumor, nephrectomy 4 weeks later.

The TCR sequence derives from a woman aged 70-85 years with renal cell carcinoma. The sequenced sample was blood, obtained from a patient whose treatment included radiotherapy and nephrectomy. The V gene is TRBV19, the J gene TRBJ1-2; 7 bases are shared with TRBD1. CDR3 region: CASSIDRAYGYTF. In nucleotides, the CDR3 is TGTGCCAGTAGTATTGACAGGGCCTATGGCTACACCTTC.